A single sample is the source of the 3 T cell receptor beta chains below, sequenced in a study of shared clonotypes between healthy human individuals. The method was immunoSEQ multiplex PCR; TCRdb's version includes in-frame clones alone and lacks a portion of them. The sample lists approximately 1,500,000 clones, roughly 97% occurring once. Sequenced sample: naive CD4+ T cells sorted from blood. Described subset: CD45RA+ positively selected. These receptors were obtained from a man aged 30 to 45 in good health.

This chain joins TRBV29-1 and TRBJ2-2; 9 bases are a match to TRBD2. V shed 7 bases and J 6 bases; nucleotides not matched to a gene: 9. Germline loops: CDR1 SQVTM, CDR2 ANQGSEA. This CDR3 has 14 residues. The CDR3 here is CSASRGRDSGELFF. Written as DNA, the CDR3 is TGCAGCGCTAGTCGCGGGAGGGATTCCGGGGAGCTGTTTTTT.

This chain connects TRBV28 to TRBJ2-1; D is ambiguous. Germline V gives CDR1 MDHEN, CDR2 SYDVKM. The CDR3 sequence is 14 residues long. The V end was cut by 2 bases, the J end by 0 bases, with 5 bases between. CDR3 protein: CASSLAFSYNEQFF. The CDR3 DNA is TGTGCCAGCAGTTTAGCGTTCTCCTACAATGAGCAGTTCTTC. Using reference TRBV28 and TRBJ2-1 for the parts outside the CDR3, the full variable domain is DVKVTQSSRYLVKRTGEKVFLECVQDMDHENMFWYRQDPGLGLRLIYFSYDVKMKEKGDIPEGYSVSREKKERFSLILESASTNQTSMYLCASSLAFSYNEQFFGPGTRLTVL.

This chain joins TRBV14 and TRBJ2-1, with D uncertain. CDR1 is SGHDN, CDR2 FVKESK, per germline. The CDR3 sequence is 14 residues long. The V end lost 0 bases, the J end lost 6 bases, and 9 bases lay between the germline ends. CDR3 in DNA: TGTGCCAGCAGCCAAGATGTAAGGGCCAATGAGCAGTTCTTC. Amino acid sequence: CASSQDVRANEQFF.